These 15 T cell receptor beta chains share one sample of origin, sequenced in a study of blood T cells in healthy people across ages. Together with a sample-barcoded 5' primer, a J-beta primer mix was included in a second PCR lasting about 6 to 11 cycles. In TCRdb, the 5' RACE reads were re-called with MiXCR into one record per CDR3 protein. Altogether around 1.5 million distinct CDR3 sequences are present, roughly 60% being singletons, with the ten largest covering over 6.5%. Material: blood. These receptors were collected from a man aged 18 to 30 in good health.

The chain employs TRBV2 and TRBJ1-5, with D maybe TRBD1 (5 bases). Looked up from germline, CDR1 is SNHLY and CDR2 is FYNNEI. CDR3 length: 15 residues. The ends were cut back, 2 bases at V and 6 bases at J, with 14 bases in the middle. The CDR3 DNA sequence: TGTGCCAGCAGTGAATCAGGGCAGGGTGGTCAGCCCCAGCATTTT. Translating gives CASSESGQGGQPQHF.

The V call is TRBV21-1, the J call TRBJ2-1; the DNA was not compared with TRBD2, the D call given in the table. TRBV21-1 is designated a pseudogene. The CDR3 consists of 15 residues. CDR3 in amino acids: CASSLRAGQRETQFF. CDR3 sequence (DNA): TGTGCCAGCAGCCTAAGGGCAGGCCAACGAGAGACCCAGTTCTTC.

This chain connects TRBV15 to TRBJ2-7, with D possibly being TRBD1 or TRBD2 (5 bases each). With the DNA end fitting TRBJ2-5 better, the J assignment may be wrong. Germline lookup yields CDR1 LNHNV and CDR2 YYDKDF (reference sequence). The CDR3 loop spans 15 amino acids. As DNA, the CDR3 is TGTGCCACCAGCAGAGTGGGACCTTCCCAAGAGACCCAGTACTTC. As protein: CATSRVGPSQETQYF.

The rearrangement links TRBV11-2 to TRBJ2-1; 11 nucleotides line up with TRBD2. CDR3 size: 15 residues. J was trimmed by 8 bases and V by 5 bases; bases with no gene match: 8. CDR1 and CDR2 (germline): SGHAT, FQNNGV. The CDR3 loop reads CASSRISGRAHEQFF. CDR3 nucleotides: TGTGCCAGCAGCCGGATTAGCGGGAGGGCCCATGAGCAGTTCTTC. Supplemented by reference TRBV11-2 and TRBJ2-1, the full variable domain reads EAGVAQSPRYKIIEKRQSVAFWCNPISGHATLYWYQQILGQGPKLLIQFQNNGVVDDSQLPKDRFSAERLKGVDSTLKIQPAKLEDSAVYLCASSRISGRAHEQFFGPGTRLTVL.

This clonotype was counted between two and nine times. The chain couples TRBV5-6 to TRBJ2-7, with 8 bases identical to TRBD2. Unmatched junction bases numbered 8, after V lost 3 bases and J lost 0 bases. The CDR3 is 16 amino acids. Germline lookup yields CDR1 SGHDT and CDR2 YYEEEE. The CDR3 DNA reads TGTGCCAGCAGCTCCCCTTGGAGCGGGAGCTCCTACGAGCAGTACTTC. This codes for CASSSPWSGSSYEQYF.

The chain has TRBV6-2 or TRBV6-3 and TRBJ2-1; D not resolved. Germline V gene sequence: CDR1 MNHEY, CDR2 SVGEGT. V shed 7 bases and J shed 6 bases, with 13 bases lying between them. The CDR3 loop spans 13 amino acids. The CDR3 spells CASTYFPFNEQFF. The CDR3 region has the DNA TGTGCCAGCACGTATTTCCCATTCAATGAGCAGTTCTTC.

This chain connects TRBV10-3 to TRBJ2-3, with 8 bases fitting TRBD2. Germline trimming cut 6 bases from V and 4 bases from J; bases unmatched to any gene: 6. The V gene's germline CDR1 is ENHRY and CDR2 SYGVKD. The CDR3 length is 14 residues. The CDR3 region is CAIRPGLEADTQYF. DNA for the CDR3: TGTGCCATCAGACCGGGACTAGAGGCAGATACGCAGTATTTT.

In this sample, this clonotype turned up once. The CDR3 region has the DNA TGTGCCAGTACGCTTGACAGGGATGGTCAGCCCCAGCATTTT. Residues: CASTLDRDGQPQHF. J is TRBJ1-5 and V is TRBV6-2 or TRBV6-3; 7 bases agree with TRBD1. In germline, CDR1 is MNHEY, CDR2 SVGEGT. V gave up 9 bases and J gave up 6 bases; unmatched junction bases: 11. CDR3 length: 14 amino acids.

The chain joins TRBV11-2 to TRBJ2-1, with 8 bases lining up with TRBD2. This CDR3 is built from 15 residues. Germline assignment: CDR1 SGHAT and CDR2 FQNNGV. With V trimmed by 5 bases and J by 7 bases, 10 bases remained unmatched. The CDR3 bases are TGTGCCAGCAGCCCGCGGAGCGGGAGCATGAATGAGCAGTTCTTC. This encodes CASSPRSGSMNEQFF.

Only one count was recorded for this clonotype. CDR3 in amino acids: CASSDPGQITYEQYF. The CDR3 DNA is TGTGCCAGCAGTGATCCGGGACAGATTACGTACGAGCAGTACTTC. The chain links TRBV6-1 to TRBJ2-7; 7 bases map to TRBD1. Per germline, CDR1 MNHNS and CDR2 SASEGT. CDR3 length: 15 residues. V trimming: 3 bases; J trimming: 4 bases; junction bases outside the gene matches: 9.

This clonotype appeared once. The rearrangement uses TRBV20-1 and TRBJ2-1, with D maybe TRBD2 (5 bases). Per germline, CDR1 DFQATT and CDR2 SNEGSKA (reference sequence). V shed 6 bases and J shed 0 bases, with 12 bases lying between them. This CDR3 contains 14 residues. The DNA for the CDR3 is TGCAGTGCACATAGCGCCAGCTCCTACAATGAGCAGTTCTTC. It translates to CSAHSASSYNEQFF.

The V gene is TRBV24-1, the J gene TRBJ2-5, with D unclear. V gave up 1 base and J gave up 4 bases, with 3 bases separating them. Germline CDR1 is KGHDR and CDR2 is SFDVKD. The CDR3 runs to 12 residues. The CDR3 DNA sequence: TGTGCCACCAGTGATTTCGCAGAGACCCAGTACTTC. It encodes CATSDFAETQYF.

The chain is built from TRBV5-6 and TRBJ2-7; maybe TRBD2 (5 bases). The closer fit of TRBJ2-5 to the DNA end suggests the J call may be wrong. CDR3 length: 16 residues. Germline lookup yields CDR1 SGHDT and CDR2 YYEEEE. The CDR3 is CASSLATEAMWETQYF. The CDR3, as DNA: TGTGCCAGCAGCTTAGCGACGGAGGCGATGTGGGAGACCCAGTACTTC.

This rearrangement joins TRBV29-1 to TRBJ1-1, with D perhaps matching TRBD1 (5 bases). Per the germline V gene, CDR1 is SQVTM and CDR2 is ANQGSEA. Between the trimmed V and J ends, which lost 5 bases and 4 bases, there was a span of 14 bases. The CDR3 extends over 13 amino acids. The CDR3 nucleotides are TGCAGCGTTAGTAGACAGCTCGGCACTGAAGCTTTCTTT. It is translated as CSVSRQLGTEAFF. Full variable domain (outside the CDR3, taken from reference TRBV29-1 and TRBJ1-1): SAVISQKPSRDICQRGTSLTIQCQVDSQVTMMFWYRQQPGQSLTLIATANQGSEATYESGFVIDKFPISRPNLTFSTLTVSNMSPEDSSIYLCSVSRQLGTEAFFGQGTRLTVV.

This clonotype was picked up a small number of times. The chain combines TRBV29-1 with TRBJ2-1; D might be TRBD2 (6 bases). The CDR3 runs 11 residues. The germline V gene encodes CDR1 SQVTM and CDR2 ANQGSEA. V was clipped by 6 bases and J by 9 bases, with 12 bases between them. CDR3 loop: CSVLGGSEQFF. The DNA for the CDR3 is TGCAGCGTACTTGGGGGGAGTGAGCAGTTCTTC.